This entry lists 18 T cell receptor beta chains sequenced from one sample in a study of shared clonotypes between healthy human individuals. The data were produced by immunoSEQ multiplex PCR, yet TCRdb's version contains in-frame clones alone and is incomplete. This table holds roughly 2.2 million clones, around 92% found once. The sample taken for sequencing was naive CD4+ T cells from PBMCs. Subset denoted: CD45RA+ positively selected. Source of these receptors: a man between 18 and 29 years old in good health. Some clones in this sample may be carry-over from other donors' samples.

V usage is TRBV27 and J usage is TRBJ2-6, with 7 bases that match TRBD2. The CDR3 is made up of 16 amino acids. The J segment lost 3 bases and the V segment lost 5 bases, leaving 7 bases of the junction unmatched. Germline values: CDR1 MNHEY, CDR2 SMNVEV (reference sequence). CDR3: CASSPSGGYGANVLTF. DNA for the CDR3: TGTGCCAGCAGTCCTAGCGGAGGGTATGGGGCCAACGTCCTGACTTTC. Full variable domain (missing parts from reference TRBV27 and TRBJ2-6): EAQVTQNPRYLITVTGKKLTVTCSQNMNHEYMSWYRQDPGLGLRQIYYSMNVEVTDKGDVPEGYKVSRKEKRNFPLILESPSPNQTSLYFCASSPSGGYGANVLTFGAGSRLTVL.

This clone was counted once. The CDR3 DNA sequence: TGTGCCAGTAGTCCCGGGACAGGGCAGATGAACACTGAAGCTTTCTTT. It codes for CASSPGTGQMNTEAFF. The V and J genes are TRBV19 and TRBJ1-1; 9 bases match TRBD1. The V and J ends lost 5 bases and 0 bases, in that order; junction bases with no gene match: 7. The CDR3 is 16 amino acids. Germline V gives CDR1 LNHDA, CDR2 SQIVND (reference sequence).

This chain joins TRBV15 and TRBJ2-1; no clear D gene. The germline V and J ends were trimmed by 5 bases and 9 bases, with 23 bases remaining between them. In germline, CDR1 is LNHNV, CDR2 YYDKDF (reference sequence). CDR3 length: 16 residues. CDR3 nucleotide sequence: TGTGCCACCAGCCCCCGAGCCCCAACCTCACCCGGTGAGCAGTTCTTC. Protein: CATSPRAPTSPGEQFF.

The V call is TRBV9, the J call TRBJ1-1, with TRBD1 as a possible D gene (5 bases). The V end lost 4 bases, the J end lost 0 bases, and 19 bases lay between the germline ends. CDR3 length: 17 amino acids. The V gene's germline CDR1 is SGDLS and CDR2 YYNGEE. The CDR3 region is CASSQGLTGTVNTEAFF. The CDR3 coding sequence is TGTGCCAGCAGCCAAGGACTTACCGGGACGGTGAACACTGAAGCTTTCTTT.

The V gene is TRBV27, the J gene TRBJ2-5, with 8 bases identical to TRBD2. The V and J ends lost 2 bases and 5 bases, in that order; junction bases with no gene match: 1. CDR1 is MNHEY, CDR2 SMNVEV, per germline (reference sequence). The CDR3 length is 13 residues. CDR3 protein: CASSLREGETQYF. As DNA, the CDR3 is TGTGCCAGCAGTTTACGGGAGGGGGAGACCCAGTACTTC.

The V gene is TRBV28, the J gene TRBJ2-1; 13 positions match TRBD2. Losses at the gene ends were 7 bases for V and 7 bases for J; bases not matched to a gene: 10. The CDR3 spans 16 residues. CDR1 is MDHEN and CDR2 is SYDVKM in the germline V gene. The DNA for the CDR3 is TGTGCCAGCAAGACTAGCGGGAGGTTCTTTGGTAATGAGCAGTTCTTC. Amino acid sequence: CASKTSGRFFGNEQFF.

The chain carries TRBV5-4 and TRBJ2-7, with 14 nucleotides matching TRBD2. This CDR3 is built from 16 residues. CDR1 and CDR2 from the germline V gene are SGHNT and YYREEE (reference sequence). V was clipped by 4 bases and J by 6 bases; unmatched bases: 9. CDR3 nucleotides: TGTGCCAGCAGCCTCAGTACGGGACTAGCGGGAGCCGAGCAGTACTTC. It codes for CASSLSTGLAGAEQYF.

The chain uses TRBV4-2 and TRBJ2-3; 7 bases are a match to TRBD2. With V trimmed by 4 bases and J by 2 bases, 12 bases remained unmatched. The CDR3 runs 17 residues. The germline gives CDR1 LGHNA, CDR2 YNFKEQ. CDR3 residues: CASSPKGASGNTDTQYF. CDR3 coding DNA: TGTGCCAGCAGCCCAAAGGGAGCCAGCGGGAACACAGATACGCAGTATTTT.

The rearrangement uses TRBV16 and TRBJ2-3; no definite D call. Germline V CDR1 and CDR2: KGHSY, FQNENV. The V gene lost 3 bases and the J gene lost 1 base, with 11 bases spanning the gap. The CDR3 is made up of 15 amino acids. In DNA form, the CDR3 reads TGTGCCAGCAGCCACCCCCCCTCGGGCACAGATACGCAGTATTTT. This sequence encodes CASSHPPSGTDTQYF.

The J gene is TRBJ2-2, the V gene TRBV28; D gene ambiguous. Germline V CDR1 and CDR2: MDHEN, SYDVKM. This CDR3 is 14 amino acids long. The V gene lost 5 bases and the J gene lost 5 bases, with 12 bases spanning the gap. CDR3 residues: CASSGPLLTGELFF. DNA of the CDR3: TGTGCCAGCAGTGGGCCTTTACTAACCGGGGAGCTGTTTTTT.

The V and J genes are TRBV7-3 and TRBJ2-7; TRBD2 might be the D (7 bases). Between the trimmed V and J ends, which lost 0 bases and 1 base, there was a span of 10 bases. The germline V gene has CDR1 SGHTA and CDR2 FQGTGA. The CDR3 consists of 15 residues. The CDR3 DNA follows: TGTGCCAGCAGCTTAACGGGGGGGCAGTCCTACGAGCAGTACTTC. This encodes CASSLTGGQSYEQYF.

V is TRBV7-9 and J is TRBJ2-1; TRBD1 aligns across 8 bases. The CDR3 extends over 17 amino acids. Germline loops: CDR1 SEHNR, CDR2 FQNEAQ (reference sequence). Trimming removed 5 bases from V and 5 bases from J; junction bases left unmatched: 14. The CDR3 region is CASSQGATGESDNEQFF. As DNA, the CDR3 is TGTGCCAGCAGCCAGGGGGCTACGGGAGAAAGTGACAATGAGCAGTTCTTC.

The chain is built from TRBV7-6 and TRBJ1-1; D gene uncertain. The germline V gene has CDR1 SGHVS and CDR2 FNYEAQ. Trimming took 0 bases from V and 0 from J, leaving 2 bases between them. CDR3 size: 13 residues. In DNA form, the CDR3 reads TGTGCCAGCAGCTTAGCACTGAACACTGAAGCTTTCTTT. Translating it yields CASSLALNTEAFF.

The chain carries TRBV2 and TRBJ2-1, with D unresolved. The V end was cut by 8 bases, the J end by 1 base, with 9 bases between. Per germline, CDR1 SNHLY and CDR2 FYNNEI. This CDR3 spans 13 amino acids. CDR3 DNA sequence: TGTGCCAGCTCCCCCCTTTCCTACAATGAGCAGTTCTTC. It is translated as CASSPLSYNEQFF.

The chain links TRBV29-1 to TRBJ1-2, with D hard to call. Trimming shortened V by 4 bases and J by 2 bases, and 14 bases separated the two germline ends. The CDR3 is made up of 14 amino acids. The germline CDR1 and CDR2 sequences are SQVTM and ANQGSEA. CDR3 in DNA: TGCAGCGTTGTCGCTCAAGAGCCAAACTATGGCTACACCTTC. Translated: CSVVAQEPNYGYTF.

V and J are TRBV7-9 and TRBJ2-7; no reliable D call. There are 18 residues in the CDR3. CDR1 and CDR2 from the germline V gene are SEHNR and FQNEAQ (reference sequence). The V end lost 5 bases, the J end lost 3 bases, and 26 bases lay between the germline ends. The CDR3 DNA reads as TGTGCCAGCAGCCGTGCGACACCGATAATAAAACTGGGCTACGAGCAGTACTTC. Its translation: CASSRATPIIKLGYEQYF.

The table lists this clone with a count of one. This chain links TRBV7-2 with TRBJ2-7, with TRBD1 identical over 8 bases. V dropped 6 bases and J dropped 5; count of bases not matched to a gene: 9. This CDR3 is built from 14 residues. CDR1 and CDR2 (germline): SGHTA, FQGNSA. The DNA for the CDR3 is TGTGCCAGCAGGGGACAGGTTGGGGAAAACGAGCAGTACTTC. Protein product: CASRGQVGENEQYF.

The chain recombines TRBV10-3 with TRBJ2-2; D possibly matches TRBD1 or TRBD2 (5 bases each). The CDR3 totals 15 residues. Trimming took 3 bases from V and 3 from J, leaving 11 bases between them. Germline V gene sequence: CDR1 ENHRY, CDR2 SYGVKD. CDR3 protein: CAISDRRGDTGELFF. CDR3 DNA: TGTGCCATCAGTGATCGTAGAGGGGACACCGGGGAGCTGTTTTTT.